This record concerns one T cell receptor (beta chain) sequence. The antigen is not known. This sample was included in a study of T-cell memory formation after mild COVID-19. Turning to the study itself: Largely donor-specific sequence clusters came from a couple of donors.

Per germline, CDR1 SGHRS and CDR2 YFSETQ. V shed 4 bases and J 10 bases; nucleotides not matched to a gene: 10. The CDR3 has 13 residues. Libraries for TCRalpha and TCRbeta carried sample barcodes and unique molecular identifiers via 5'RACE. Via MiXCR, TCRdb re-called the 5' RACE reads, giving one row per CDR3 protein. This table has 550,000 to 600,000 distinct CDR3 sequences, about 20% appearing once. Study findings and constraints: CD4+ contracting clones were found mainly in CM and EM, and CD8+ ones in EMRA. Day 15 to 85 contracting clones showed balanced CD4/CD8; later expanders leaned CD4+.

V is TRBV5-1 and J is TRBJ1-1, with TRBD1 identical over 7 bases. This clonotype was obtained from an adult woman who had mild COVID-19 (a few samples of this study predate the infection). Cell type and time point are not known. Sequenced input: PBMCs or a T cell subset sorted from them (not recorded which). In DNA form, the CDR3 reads TGCGCCAGCAGCCCAGAACAGGGGTTCGCAGCTTTCTTT. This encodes CASSPEQGFAAFF.